This T cell receptor beta chain was retrieved from a study of T cell responses to AZD1222 COVID-19 vaccine. About the study: Pooling of second doses given at about 4 or about 12 weeks was done.

Germline-derived CDR1 and CDR2 are MNHEY and SMNVEV (reference sequence). J lost 0 bases, V lost 3 bases, and 4 bases had no gene match. There are 16 residues in the CDR3. Assay: immunoSEQ multiplex PCR; the TCRdb copy retains only in-frame clones and omits some. The sample consists of approximately 120,000 clones, roughly 90% of them appearing once. Findings and limits, study-wide: Seropositive at baseline were only a handful of AZD1222 recipients. The CD4 TCRs associated with vaccination extended across spike and predominated at 160-218 and 743-854.

On this clone: No antigen is known for it.

This sequence joins TRBV27 and TRBJ2-3, with 9 bases identical to TRBD2. The clonotype comes from an adult in good health. The source material was peripheral blood, sampled on day 0 of AZD1222 vaccination. CDR3 nucleotides: TGTGCCAGCAGTTTCCTTAGCGGGGGAAGCACAGATACGCAGTATTTT. It codes for CASSFLSGGSTDTQYF.